This entry describes one TCR beta chain. The antigen is not known. Amplified material comprised TCR beta CDR3 regions derived from RNA transcripts. In the first round, RT-PCR was carried out with HTBI primers, and a multiplex PCR formed the second round. One entry per CDR3 protein, called by TCRdb with MiXCR from the multiplex PCR reads. The repertoire includes hundreds of thousands of distinct CDR3 sequences, 35% to 45% of them detected once, and more than 2.5% sits in the top ten. The length of the CDR3 is 15 residues. V was clipped by 1 base and J by 6 bases; unmatched bases: 3. Germline CDR1 reads SGHKS; CDR2 reads YYEKEE (reference sequence). This record comes from a study of Graves' ophthalmopathy and Graves' hyperthyroidism. Study-wide results and caveats: A majority of expanded thyroid clonotypes exceeding 0.001 frequency were likewise present in blood.

The chain links TRBV5-5 to TRBJ2-2; 10 nucleotides agree with TRBD1. This clonotype was obtained from an adult man with Graves' ophthalmopathy. The sequenced material came from peripheral blood. This CDR3 reads CASSLRQGAPGELFF. The CDR3 DNA sequence: TGTGCCAGCAGCTTGAGACAGGGGGCGCCCGGGGAGCTGTTTTTT.